This note documents a single T cell receptor beta chain sequence. RNA was extracted with the RNeasy kit, and a quantity of roughly 0.45 to 1 ug was reverse transcribed using random hexamers. TCRdb re-called the immunoSEQ multiplex PCR reads with MiXCR, one entry per CDR3 protein. The table has 45,000 to 60,000 distinct CDR3 sequences, roughly 93% seen once. This CDR3 spans 15 amino acids. The germline V gene encodes CDR1 SQVTM and CDR2 ANQGSEA. Trimming cost V 6 bases and J 7 bases, with 21 bases left between them. Sequencing of TCR beta was performed on blood CD8+ and CD4+ T cells. This sample is drawn from a study of CD8 T cells in Susac syndrome.

Sequenced input: CD8+ T cells from PBMCs. The clonotype was recovered from a human donor with multiple sclerosis. The chain employs TRBV29-1 and TRBJ1-4; D is uncertain. CDR3 nucleotide sequence: TGCAGCGTAGCAGGAACGACCGACGGCGGTGAAAAACTGTTTTTT. Translated, it gives CSVAGTTDGGEKLFF.